This T cell receptor beta chain is drawn from a study of technical replicates of blood from several donors. Germline CDR1 LNHDA, CDR2 SQIVND (reference sequence). The CDR3 runs to 14 residues. Trimming removed 6 bases from V and 6 bases from J, with 15 bases in between. Sequenced by immunoSEQ multiplex PCR; TCRdb stores in-frame clones only, minus some. The sample carries fewer than 90,000 clones, around 94% recorded once. This sequence joins TRBV19 and TRBJ1-5, with D maybe TRBD1 (6 bases). The sample comprised T cells isolated from PBMCs. This TCR derives from a human donor in good health. The CDR3, as DNA: TGTGCCAGTAGGGGGACACCACAAGGTCAGCCCCAGCATTTT. Encoded protein: CASRGTPQGQPQHF.